One and the same sample provided the 23 T cell receptor beta chains below, sequenced in a study of identical twins. TCRdb re-analysed the 5' RACE reads in MiXCR, keeping a single row per CDR3 protein. The table has 1.5 million to 2 million distinct CDR3 sequences, about 31% seen once; the top ten hold about 0.27%. Source material: cord blood. These receptors were collected from a newborn girl in good health.

The V call is TRBV2, the J call TRBJ1-5; 7 bases are shared with TRBD1. Germline V gene lookup returns CDR1 SNHLY and CDR2 FYNNEI. V gave up 5 bases and J gave up 0 bases; unmatched junction bases: 13. This CDR3 contains 18 residues. The CDR3 reads CASSRRWWDRNSNQPQHF. The DNA of the CDR3 is TGTGCCAGCAGTCGTCGGTGGTGGGACAGAAATAGCAATCAGCCCCAGCATTTT. Drawing the rest from reference TRBV2 and TRBJ1-5, the complete variable domain is EPEVTQTPSHQVTQMGQEVILRCVPISNHLYFYWYRQILGQKVEFLVSFYNNEISEKSEIFDDQFSVERPDGSNFTLKIRSTKLEDSAMYFCASSRRWWDRNSNQPQHFGDGTRLSIL.

The V call is TRBV10-3, the J call TRBJ2-7; D remains ambiguous. Trimming shortened V by 5 bases and J by 0 bases, and 11 bases separated the two germline ends. The CDR3 has 14 residues. CDR1 is ENHRY and CDR2 is SYGVKD in the germline V gene. The CDR3 DNA sequence: TGTGCCATCAGTCCGACGGCGGACTCCTACGAGCAGTACTTC. Amino acids: CAISPTADSYEQYF.

The table lists this clonotype with a few counts. The gene calls are TRBV20-1 and TRBJ2-7; D not certain. The CDR3 length is 14 residues. From germline, CDR1 is DFQATT and CDR2 SNEGSKA (reference sequence). V lost 6 bases and J 0 bases, leaving 15 bases between the germline ends. CDR3 amino acids: CSAPSKRTSYEQYF. The DNA for the CDR3 is TGCAGTGCGCCCAGCAAGAGGACCTCCTACGAGCAGTACTTC.

CDR3 nucleotide sequence: TGCAGTGCTGCAATACGGCGGGAGTGGAGCAATGAGCAGTTCTTC. It codes for CSAAIRREWSNEQFF. The rearrangement links TRBV20-1 to TRBJ2-1; 7 nucleotides line up with TRBD2. Germline V lookup: CDR1 DFQATT, CDR2 SNEGSKA (reference sequence). The CDR3 totals 15 residues. Losses at the gene ends were 5 bases for V and 6 bases for J; bases not matched to a gene: 13.

This clonotype has a handful of counts. This chain joins TRBV7-2 and TRBJ2-1; 7 bases agree with TRBD1. Germline V gene sequence: CDR1 SGHTA, CDR2 FQGNSA. V gave up 6 bases and J gave up 4 bases; unmatched junction bases: 9. The CDR3 contains 15 residues. The CDR3 protein is CASRQYRGPYNEQFF. CDR3 in DNA: TGTGCCAGCAGGCAATACAGGGGCCCATACAATGAGCAGTTCTTC.

In its sample, this clonotype was seen a few times. The chain has TRBV11-2 and TRBJ2-4, with 13 bases identical to TRBD2. V was clipped by 5 bases and J by 1 base; unmatched bases: 11. The CDR3 runs to 19 residues. Germline V lookup: CDR1 SGHAT, CDR2 FQNNGV. The CDR3 spells CASSLGTSGDLEAKNIQYF. The CDR3 region has the DNA TGTGCCAGCAGCCTGGGGACTAGCGGGGACCTCGAGGCCAAAAACATTCAGTACTTC.

The V and J genes are TRBV24-1 and TRBJ2-5, with D possibly matching TRBD2 (6 bases). The CDR3 extends over 16 amino acids. CDR1 KGHDR and CDR2 SFDVKD come from the germline V gene. V lost 4 bases and J 11 bases, leaving 25 bases between the germline ends. In nucleotides, the CDR3 is TGTGCCACCAGTGACCTGGGACTCCCGGCCAACAATGAGCAGTACTTC. Protein: CATSDLGLPANNEQYF.

This clonotype was counted many times. The rearrangement joins TRBV10-1 to TRBJ2-7; no clear D. The V gene lost 4 bases and the J gene lost 2 bases, with 9 bases spanning the gap. The CDR3 runs to 13 residues. Germline V gene data show CDR1 as WNHNN and CDR2 as SYGVQD (reference sequence). The CDR3 DNA follows: TGCGCCAGCAGTGTCAGCGCAACCTACGAGCAGTACTTC. Translated, it gives CASSVSATYEQYF.

The chain joins TRBV5-1 to TRBJ2-1, with D unclear. Judging by the DNA end, TRBJ2-7 fits better; the J call may be wrong. Germline CDR1 and CDR2: SGHRS and YFSETQ. The CDR3 has 15 residues. CDR3 loop: CASSLVRSSYNEQYF. The CDR3 DNA reads as TGCGCCAGCAGCTTAGTACGGAGCTCCTACAATGAGCAGTACTTC.

There are a few counts of this clonotype. The V and J genes are TRBV20-1 and TRBJ2-7; a possible D gene is TRBD1 (6 bases). Trimming pared 4 bases from V and 0 bases from J, leaving 19 bases between. This CDR3 is built from 16 residues. CDR1 is DFQATT and CDR2 is SNEGSKA in the germline V gene (reference sequence). The CDR3 sequence is CSATAGAIPSSYEQYF. The CDR3, as DNA: TGCAGTGCTACGGCAGGGGCCATTCCTAGCTCCTACGAGCAGTACTTC.

The rearrangement joins TRBV12-3 or TRBV12-4 to TRBJ2-1; no definite D call. CDR3 length: 15 amino acids. Trimming cost V 6 bases and J 0 bases, with 12 bases left between them. The CDR3 coding sequence is TGTGCCAGCAGCCCCCATAGACCCTCCTACAATGAGCAGTTCTTC. Residues: CASSPHRPSYNEQFF.

The chain recombines TRBV4-1 with TRBJ2-1; D may correspond to TRBD1 or TRBD2 (6 bases each). In germline, CDR1 is MGHRA, CDR2 YSYEKL. The CDR3 totals 16 residues. Trimming cost V 0 bases and J 2 bases, with 11 bases left between them. The CDR3 protein is CASSQDPGAPYNEQFF. The DNA for the CDR3 is TGCGCCAGCAGCCAAGATCCGGGGGCGCCCTACAATGAGCAGTTCTTC.

A few counts support this clonotype. J is TRBJ2-1 and V is TRBV4-1; tentative D call: TRBD2 (5 bases). Per germline, CDR1 MGHRA and CDR2 YSYEKL. The CDR3 covers 18 residues. V lost 4 bases to trimming and J lost 1 base, with 20 bases between them. This CDR3 is CASSLRVGAGGSYNEQFF. The CDR3 coding sequence is TGCGCCAGCAGCCTGCGGGTTGGTGCGGGTGGGTCCTACAATGAGCAGTTCTTC.

This chain uses TRBV20-1 with TRBJ2-5; a possible D gene is TRBD2 (5 bases). The CDR3 spans 14 residues. Germline CDR1 reads DFQATT; CDR2 reads SNEGSKA (reference sequence). The V and J ends lost 0 bases and 2 bases respectively, with 10 bases between them. The CDR3 spells CSARDLRLQETQYF. The DNA of the CDR3 is TGCAGTGCTAGAGATCTGAGACTACAAGAGACCCAGTACTTC.

About this clonotype itself: This may come from a read error, since a much larger clone is one base off. This chain links TRBV6-5 with TRBJ2-5; no clear D. Gene TRBJ2-4 matches the end of the DNA better, so the J call may be wrong. Germline lookup yields CDR1 MNHEY and CDR2 SVGAGI. The CDR3 runs 17 residues. CDR3 in DNA: TGTGCCAGCAGTTACCCGTCCAGGACCGTAGCCAAAAACATTCAGTACTTC. Its translation: CASSYPSRTVAKNIQYF.

This chain uses TRBV20-1 with TRBJ2-3; 7 bases fit TRBD2. Trimming at V came to 3 bases and at J to 4 bases, leaving 10 bases not matched to a gene. CDR3 length equals 15 residues. Germline V gene lookup returns CDR1 DFQATT and CDR2 SNEGSKA (reference sequence). Written as DNA, the CDR3 is TGCAGTGCTAGCCCTAGCGGCGGAGGGTCAGATACGCAGTATTTT. Translation: CSASPSGGGSDTQYF.

A word on this clonotype: A much larger clonotype is one base distant, so this may be a read error. V is TRBV28 and J is TRBJ2-7; D call uncertain. CDR3 length equals 15 residues. CDR1 MDHEN and CDR2 SYDVKM come from the germline V gene. The DNA for the CDR3 is TGTGCCAGCAGTTTCCCCGGTCCTTACTCCTACGAGCGGTACTTC. It is translated as CASSFPGPYSYERYF.

This clonotype was detected only a few times. The rearrangement links TRBV5-1 to TRBJ2-7, with 8 bases aligning to TRBD1. This CDR3 region has 16 residues. CDR1 is SGHRS, CDR2 YFSETQ, per germline. With 4 bases clipped from V and 2 bases from J, the junction kept 11 bases outside the gene matches. The CDR3 DNA reads TGCGCCAGCAGCAAAACTTCCGGGACAGGACCCTACGAGCAGTACTTC. Amino acid sequence: CASSKTSGTGPYEQYF.

This clonotype was recorded many times. The chain is built from TRBV9 and TRBJ1-2, with a weak D call TRBD1 (5 bases). CDR1 and CDR2 from the germline V gene are SGDLS and YYNGEE. Trimming removed 0 bases from V and 4 bases from J, with 10 bases in between. The CDR3 runs 14 residues. The CDR3 DNA reads TGTGCCAGCAGCGTAGGGCGGGGCCCCTATGGCTACACCTTC. Translated: CASSVGRGPYGYTF.

The J gene is TRBJ2-5, the V gene TRBV5-1; maybe TRBD2 (5 bases). This CDR3 has 17 amino acids. V gave up 0 bases and J gave up 0 bases, with 15 bases separating them. Germline loops: CDR1 SGHRS, CDR2 YFSETQ. CDR3 bases: TGCGCCAGCAGCTTGGAGGCTAGCCGAACGTACCAAGAGACCCAGTACTTC. This encodes CASSLEASRTYQETQYF.

J is TRBJ1-5 and V is TRBV10-3, with D possibly being TRBD1 (6 bases). Per the germline V gene, CDR1 is ENHRY and CDR2 is SYGVKD. The CDR3 consists of 16 residues. Deletions cut 7 bases from V and 1 base from J, with 17 bases between. CDR3 sequence: CAIKGPVGASNQPQHF. Written as DNA, the CDR3 is TGTGCCATCAAGGGCCCTGTGGGGGCGAGCAATCAGCCCCAGCATTTT.

Here the CDR3 DNA reads TGTGCCAGCAGCCCCCCACCCTTATTCCAGCAGTTCTTC. Translation gives CASSPPPLFQQFF. V is TRBV7-8 and J is TRBJ2-1; D remains ambiguous. The CDR3 extends over 13 amino acids. Germline V lookup: CDR1 SGHVS, CDR2 FQNEAQ. The V and J ends lost 5 bases and 11 bases respectively, with 16 bases between them.

The J gene is TRBJ1-1, the V gene TRBV29-1; tentative D call: TRBD1 (6 bases). The germline CDR1 and CDR2 sequences are SQVTM and ANQGSEA. The CDR3 has 11 residues. The V end was cut by 5 bases, the J end by 4 bases, with 8 bases between. As DNA, the CDR3 is TGCAGCGTTAACAGGGCCACTGAAGCTTTCTTT. Protein: CSVNRATEAFF.